This T cell receptor beta chain was identified during a study of control samples from healthy donors and cancer patients. Clones were sequenced by immunoSEQ multiplex PCR, and TCRdb holds only the in-frame ones, with some missing. The sample records 150,000 or so clones, about 94% being singletons. The V end was cut by 2 bases, the J end by 1 base, with 14 bases between. This CDR3 has 16 amino acids. Germline V lookup: CDR1 MNHEY, CDR2 SVGAGI. The TCR was taken from a man aged 50 to 59 in good health. Sample: blood. The V gene is TRBV6-5, the J gene TRBJ1-2; no definite D call. The CDR3 sequence is CASSYAPPSGNYGYTF. In DNA, the CDR3 is TGTGCCAGCAGTTACGCCCCACCCAGTGGTAACTATGGCTACACCTTC.